Listed below are T cell receptor beta chains from one sample, sequenced in a study of shared clonotypes between healthy human individuals. Profiling relied on immunoSEQ multiplex PCR, and the TCRdb table lists in-frame clones only, not all of them. The data hold about 1.1 million clones, with more than 75% observed a single time. Sequencing was carried out using memory CD4+ T cells from PBMCs. The source is a man between 18 and 29 years old in good health. Some clones in this sample may be carry-over from other donors' samples. Each CDR3 is given with its conserved first and last residue. A D gene is named only where the DNA matches it firmly. Clone size is given for some rows only: seen once, a few or many times, or a class if the clone is expanded.

d_call: TRBD2; clone_size: -; v_call: TRBV5-1; j_call: TRBJ2-3; cdr3_nt: TGCGCCAGCAGCCCCGGACTAGCGAGAAGCACAGATACGCAGTATTTT; cdr3_aa: CASSPGLARSTDTQYF
d_call: TRBD1; clone_size: -; v_call: TRBV5-6; j_call: TRBJ1-1; cdr3_nt: TGTGCCAGCAGCAAAGGGACAGGGGGCTGGCGAGCTTTCTTT; cdr3_aa: CASSKGTGGWRAFF
d_call: -; clone_size: -; v_call: TRBV19; j_call: TRBJ2-5; cdr3_nt: TGTGCCAGTAGTTCTAATCCAGGGTCTGCAGGTGAGACCCAGTACTTC; cdr3_aa: CASSSNPGSAGETQYF
d_call: -; clone_size: -; v_call: TRBV27; j_call: TRBJ2-7; cdr3_nt: TGTGCCAGCAGTCTTAAAGCCCGGCGCCACGAGCAGTACTTC; cdr3_aa: CASSLKARRHEQYF
d_call: -; clone_size: -; v_call: TRBV30; j_call: TRBJ2-1; cdr3_nt: TGTGCCTGGAGCGGACGGACAGAGCAGTTCTTC; cdr3_aa: CAWSGRTEQFF
d_call: -; clone_size: -; v_call: TRBV9; j_call: TRBJ1-1; cdr3_nt: TGTGCCAGCAGCGTAGGGGGCTATAACACTGAAGCTTTCTTT; cdr3_aa: CASSVGGYNTEAFF
d_call: -; clone_size: -; v_call: TRBV11-2; j_call: TRBJ2-5; cdr3_nt: TGTGCCAGCAGCTTGAGGGGGGAGACCCAGTACTTC; cdr3_aa: CASSLRGETQYF
d_call: TRBD1; clone_size: -; v_call: TRBV7-9; j_call: TRBJ2-7; cdr3_nt: TGTGCCAGCAGCTCCCAGGACAGGGGCTACGAGCAATACTTC; cdr3_aa: CASSSQDRGYEQYF
d_call: -; clone_size: -; v_call: TRBV28; j_call: TRBJ2-4; cdr3_nt: TGTGCCAGCAGTTCCCGACGATCGAGGGGCATTCAGTACTTC; cdr3_aa: CASSSRRSRGIQYF
d_call: TRBD1; clone_size: -; v_call: TRBV10-3; j_call: TRBJ2-5; cdr3_nt: TGTGCCATCAGCCGGGAACAGGGGGGCCTAGGGACCCAGTACTTC; cdr3_aa: CAISREQGGLGTQYF
d_call: TRBD2; clone_size: -; v_call: TRBV7-8; j_call: TRBJ2-1; cdr3_nt: TGTGCCAGCAGCAAGCGCGGGGGGCTCATAGCGGTCGGCTCCTACAATGAGCAGTTCTTC; cdr3_aa: CASSKRGGLIAVGSYNEQFF
d_call: -; clone_size: -; v_call: TRBV11-2; j_call: TRBJ1-3; cdr3_nt: TGTGCCAGCAGCTTAGAACCCAGGACTGGAAACACCATATATTTT; cdr3_aa: CASSLEPRTGNTIYF
d_call: TRBD2; clone_size: few; v_call: TRBV5-4; j_call: TRBJ2-5; cdr3_nt: TGTGCCAGCAGCCCATCTCCTAGCGGGAGGGGGCAAGAGACCCAGTACTTC; cdr3_aa: CASSPSPSGRGQETQYF
d_call: TRBD1; clone_size: -; v_call: TRBV5-5; j_call: TRBJ2-1; cdr3_nt: TGTGCCAGCACCTTTGATGGACAGGGGAGGAAGTTCTTC; cdr3_aa: CASTFDGQGRKFF
d_call: TRBD2; clone_size: -; v_call: TRBV7-2; j_call: TRBJ2-5; cdr3_nt: TGTGCCAGCAGCTTCCAACCCGGGACTAGCGGTAATCAAGAGACCCAGTACTTC; cdr3_aa: CASSFQPGTSGNQETQYF
d_call: -; clone_size: -; v_call: TRBV7-6; j_call: TRBJ1-1; cdr3_nt: TGTGCCAGCAGCTTGGCCTTCGGAGGGGCCGAGGCTGAAGCTTTCTTT; cdr3_aa: CASSLAFGGAEAEAFF
d_call: -; clone_size: few; v_call: TRBV30; j_call: TRBJ1-3; cdr3_nt: TGTGCCTGGAGTGTAAACTCTGGAAACACCATATATTTT; cdr3_aa: CAWSVNSGNTIYF
d_call: TRBD2; clone_size: -; v_call: TRBV11-2; j_call: TRBJ2-2; cdr3_nt: TGTGCCAGCAGTTCTATAGCGGGACTCACCGGGGAGCTGTTTTTT; cdr3_aa: CASSSIAGLTGELFF
d_call: TRBD1; clone_size: -; v_call: TRBV5-1; j_call: TRBJ2-5; cdr3_nt: TGCGCCAGCAGCTTGTTGGGGACAGAAGAGACCCAGTACTTC; cdr3_aa: CASSLLGTEETQYF
d_call: TRBD1; clone_size: few; v_call: TRBV5-1; j_call: TRBJ1-2; cdr3_nt: TGCGCCAGCAGCTTACAGGGGGCGGAAGATGGCTACACCTTC; cdr3_aa: CASSLQGAEDGYTF
d_call: TRBD2; clone_size: few; v_call: TRBV5-1; j_call: TRBJ2-2; cdr3_nt: TGCGCCAGCATCGGACTAGCGGGGTCCAACACCGGGGAGCTGTTTTTT; cdr3_aa: CASIGLAGSNTGELFF
d_call: -; clone_size: -; v_call: TRBV18; j_call: TRBJ2-5; cdr3_nt: TGTGCCAGCTCACCACCCCGAGGCGGGGATGAGACCCAGTACTTC; cdr3_aa: CASSPPRGGDETQYF
d_call: -; clone_size: -; v_call: TRBV28; j_call: TRBJ1-3; cdr3_nt: TGTGCCAGCAGTTCCACATGGACCTATGGAAACACCATATATTTT; cdr3_aa: CASSSTWTYGNTIYF
d_call: -; clone_size: -; v_call: TRBV5-1; j_call: TRBJ2-3; cdr3_nt: TGCGCCAGCAGCTTGGCGAGGGACACAGATACGCAGTATTTT; cdr3_aa: CASSLARDTDTQYF
d_call: TRBD1; clone_size: -; v_call: TRBV5-4; j_call: TRBJ1-2; cdr3_nt: TGTGCCAGCGGGGACAGAAGTCAAAACTATGGCTACACCTTC; cdr3_aa: CASGDRSQNYGYTF
d_call: -; clone_size: -; v_call: TRBV15; j_call: TRBJ2-5; cdr3_nt: TGTGCCACCAGCACGAGCCCCCAACGGGGAGAGACCCAGTACTTC; cdr3_aa: CATSTSPQRGETQYF
d_call: -; clone_size: -; v_call: TRBV30; j_call: TRBJ2-5; cdr3_nt: TGTGCCTGGAGGGGATGGGAGACCCAGTACTTC; cdr3_aa: CAWRGWETQYF
d_call: -; clone_size: -; v_call: TRBV28; j_call: TRBJ2-1; cdr3_nt: TGTGCCAGCAGTTCGGCCTATCAATCGTTCTTC; cdr3_aa: CASSSAYQSFF
d_call: -; clone_size: once; v_call: TRBV28; j_call: TRBJ2-2; cdr3_nt: TGTGCCAGCAGTTTAGATGGGAGCGGGGAGCTGTTTTTT; cdr3_aa: CASSLDGSGELFF
d_call: -; clone_size: -; v_call: TRBV18; j_call: TRBJ1-1; cdr3_nt: TGTGCCAGCTCACCACCCAGCTTTCGGAAAGCTTTCTTT; cdr3_aa: CASSPPSFRKAFF
d_call: -; clone_size: -; v_call: TRBV6-5; j_call: TRBJ1-2; cdr3_nt: TGTGCCAGCAGTCTAGACAGCTACTATGGCTACACCTTC; cdr3_aa: CASSLDSYYGYTF
d_call: -; clone_size: few; v_call: TRBV10-3; j_call: TRBJ2-7; cdr3_nt: TGTGCCATCAGTGAGACCGGGTCCACAGGGGAGCAGTACTTC; cdr3_aa: CAISETGSTGEQYF
d_call: -; clone_size: -; v_call: TRBV28; j_call: TRBJ2-7; cdr3_nt: TGTGCCAGCAGTTTATGGGCGTGGGGGAACAGGGAATCCTACGAGCAGTACTTC; cdr3_aa: CASSLWAWGNRESYEQYF
d_call: -; clone_size: -; v_call: TRBV19; j_call: TRBJ2-7; cdr3_nt: TGTGCCAGTAATAACAGGGATTCCTACGAGCAGTACTTC; cdr3_aa: CASNNRDSYEQYF
d_call: -; clone_size: -; v_call: TRBV7-9; j_call: TRBJ1-1; cdr3_nt: TGTGCCAGCAGCTCGTACACTGAAGCTTTCTTT; cdr3_aa: CASSSYTEAFF
d_call: -; clone_size: few; v_call: TRBV16; j_call: TRBJ2-5; cdr3_nt: TGTGCCAGCAGTCAATTTCGGGGTCCCTACGACGTTGAAGAGACCCAGTACTTC; cdr3_aa: CASSQFRGPYDVEETQYF
d_call: -; clone_size: few; v_call: TRBV2; j_call: TRBJ2-2; cdr3_nt: TGTGCCAGCAGTGACCACAGGGTGGACACCGGGGAGCTGTTTTTT; cdr3_aa: CASSDHRVDTGELFF
d_call: TRBD2; clone_size: -; v_call: TRBV28; j_call: TRBJ2-1; cdr3_nt: TGTGCCAGCAAGTCCTGGACTAGCGGGAGCTACAATGAGCAGTTCTTC; cdr3_aa: CASKSWTSGSYNEQFF
d_call: TRBD1; clone_size: -; v_call: TRBV27; j_call: TRBJ1-2; cdr3_nt: TGTGCCACCGGGAGGGGACAGGGACCACTTAACTATGGCTACACCTTC; cdr3_aa: CATGRGQGPLNYGYTF
d_call: -; clone_size: -; v_call: TRBV7-9; j_call: TRBJ2-5; cdr3_nt: TGTGCCAGCAGCTTAACGGCCTTGGGTCAGACCCAGTACTTC; cdr3_aa: CASSLTALGQTQYF
d_call: -; clone_size: -; v_call: TRBV5-4; j_call: TRBJ1-4; cdr3_nt: TGTGCCAGCAGCTTGGGTGCAACTAATGAAAAACTGTTTTTT; cdr3_aa: CASSLGATNEKLFF
d_call: -; clone_size: -; v_call: TRBV5-1; j_call: TRBJ2-3; cdr3_nt: TGCGCCAGCAGTTTAGCGGGAAGACAGGGAGATACGCAGTATTTT; cdr3_aa: CASSLAGRQGDTQYF
d_call: -; clone_size: -; v_call: TRBV19; j_call: TRBJ2-1; cdr3_nt: TGTGCCAGTAGTAGAAGAGCGACCAAAAAAACGGGTGAGCAGTTCTTC; cdr3_aa: CASSRRATKKTGEQFF
d_call: -; clone_size: -; v_call: TRBV7-9; j_call: TRBJ1-4; cdr3_nt: TGTGCCAGCGCCGTGGCCGAGGGCAATGAAAAACTGTTTTTT; cdr3_aa: CASAVAEGNEKLFF
d_call: -; clone_size: few; v_call: TRBV29-1; j_call: TRBJ1-5; cdr3_nt: TGCAGCGTTGGGGCAGGGGACCAGCCCCAGCATTTT; cdr3_aa: CSVGAGDQPQHF
d_call: -; clone_size: few; v_call: TRBV18; j_call: TRBJ1-2; cdr3_nt: TGTGCCAGCTCACCCTCGCGCGGGTGGGACTATGGCTACACCTTC; cdr3_aa: CASSPSRGWDYGYTF
d_call: TRBD1; clone_size: once; v_call: TRBV7-8; j_call: TRBJ1-5; cdr3_nt: TGTGCCAGCAGCCCCACAGGGGGCCGGTTGCAGCCCCAGCATTTT; cdr3_aa: CASSPTGGRLQPQHF
d_call: -; clone_size: -; v_call: TRBV18; j_call: TRBJ2-5; cdr3_nt: TGTGCCAGCTCACCCCCAGAAAGCGGCGAAGAGACCCAGTACTTC; cdr3_aa: CASSPPESGEETQYF
d_call: -; clone_size: once; v_call: TRBV6-6; j_call: TRBJ1-1; cdr3_nt: TGTGCCAGCAGTGAAACGACGGCTTTCTTT; cdr3_aa: CASSETTAFF
d_call: -; clone_size: -; v_call: TRBV30; j_call: TRBJ1-6; cdr3_nt: TGTGCCTGGAGTGTGGCAGGGCCGGATAATTCACCCCTCCACTTT; cdr3_aa: CAWSVAGPDNSPLHF
d_call: -; clone_size: -; v_call: TRBV6-5; j_call: TRBJ1-4; cdr3_nt: TGTGCCAGCAGTTACGGAAGGGACACAAGGTGGGAAAAACTGTTTTTT; cdr3_aa: CASSYGRDTRWEKLFF
d_call: TRBD1; clone_size: -; v_call: TRBV18; j_call: TRBJ1-1; cdr3_nt: TGTGCCAGCTCACCACCATTGGGACAGGGACCTTACACTGAAGCTTTCTTT; cdr3_aa: CASSPPLGQGPYTEAFF
d_call: -; clone_size: -; v_call: TRBV6-6; j_call: TRBJ2-7; cdr3_nt: TGTGCCAGCAGATTCCGGGACACCGACGGCGAGTACTTC; cdr3_aa: CASRFRDTDGEYF